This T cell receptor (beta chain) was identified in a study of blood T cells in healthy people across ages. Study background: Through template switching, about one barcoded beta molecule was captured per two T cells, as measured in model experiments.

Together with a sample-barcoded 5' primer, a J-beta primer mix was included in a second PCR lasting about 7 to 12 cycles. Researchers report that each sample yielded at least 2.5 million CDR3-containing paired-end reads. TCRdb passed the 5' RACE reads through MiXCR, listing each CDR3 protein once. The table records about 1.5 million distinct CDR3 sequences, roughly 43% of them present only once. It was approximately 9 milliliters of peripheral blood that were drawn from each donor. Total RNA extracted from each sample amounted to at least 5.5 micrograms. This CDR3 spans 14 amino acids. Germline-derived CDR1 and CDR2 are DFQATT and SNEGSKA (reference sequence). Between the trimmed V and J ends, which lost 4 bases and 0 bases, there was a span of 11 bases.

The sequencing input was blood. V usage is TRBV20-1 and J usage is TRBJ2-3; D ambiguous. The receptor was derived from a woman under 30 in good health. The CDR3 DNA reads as TGCAGTGCTAAAGACCAAGGGAGCACAGATACGCAGTATTTT. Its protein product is CSAKDQGSTDTQYF.